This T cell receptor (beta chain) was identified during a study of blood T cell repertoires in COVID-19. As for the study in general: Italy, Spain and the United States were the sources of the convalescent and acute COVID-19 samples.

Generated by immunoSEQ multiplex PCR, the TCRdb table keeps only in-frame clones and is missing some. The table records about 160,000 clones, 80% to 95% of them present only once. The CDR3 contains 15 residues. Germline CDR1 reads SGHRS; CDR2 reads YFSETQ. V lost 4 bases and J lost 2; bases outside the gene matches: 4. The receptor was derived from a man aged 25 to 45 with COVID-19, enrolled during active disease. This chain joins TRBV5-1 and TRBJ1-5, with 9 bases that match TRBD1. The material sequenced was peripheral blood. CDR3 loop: CASSQGQGGNQPQHF. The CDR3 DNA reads TGCGCCAGCAGCCAGGGACAGGGTGGCAATCAGCCCCAGCATTTT.